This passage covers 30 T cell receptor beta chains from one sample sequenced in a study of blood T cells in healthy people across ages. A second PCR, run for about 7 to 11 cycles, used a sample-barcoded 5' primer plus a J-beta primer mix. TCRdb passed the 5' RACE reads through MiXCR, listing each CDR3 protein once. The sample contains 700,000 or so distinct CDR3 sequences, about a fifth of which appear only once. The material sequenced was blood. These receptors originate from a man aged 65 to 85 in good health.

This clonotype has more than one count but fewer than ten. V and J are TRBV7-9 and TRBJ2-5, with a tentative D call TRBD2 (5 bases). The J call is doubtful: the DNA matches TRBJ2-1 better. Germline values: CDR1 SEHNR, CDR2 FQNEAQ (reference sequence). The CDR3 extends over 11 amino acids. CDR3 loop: CASRVEGEQFF. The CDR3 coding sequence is TGTGCCAGCAGGGTTGAGGGTGAGCAGTTCTTC.

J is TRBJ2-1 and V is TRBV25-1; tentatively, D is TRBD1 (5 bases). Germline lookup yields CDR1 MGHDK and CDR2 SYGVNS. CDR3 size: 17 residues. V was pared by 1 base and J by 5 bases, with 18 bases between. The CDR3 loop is CASSEFGWTRAHNEQFF. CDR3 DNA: TGTGCCAGCAGTGAATTTGGGTGGACCAGGGCACACAATGAGCAGTTCTTC.

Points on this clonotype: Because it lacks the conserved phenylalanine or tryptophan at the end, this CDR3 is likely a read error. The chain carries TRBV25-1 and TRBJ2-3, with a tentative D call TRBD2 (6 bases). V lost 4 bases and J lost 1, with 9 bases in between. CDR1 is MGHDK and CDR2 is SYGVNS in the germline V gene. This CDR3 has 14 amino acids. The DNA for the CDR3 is TGTGCCAGCAGTGGACTAGGGGGCACAGATACGCAGTATTCT. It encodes CASSGLGGTDTQYS.

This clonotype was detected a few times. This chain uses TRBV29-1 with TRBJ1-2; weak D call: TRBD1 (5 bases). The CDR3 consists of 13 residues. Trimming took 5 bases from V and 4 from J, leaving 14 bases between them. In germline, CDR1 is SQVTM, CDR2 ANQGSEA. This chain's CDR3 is CSVLPREGYGYTF. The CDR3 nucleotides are TGCAGCGTTCTCCCCAGGGAGGGCTATGGCTACACCTTC.

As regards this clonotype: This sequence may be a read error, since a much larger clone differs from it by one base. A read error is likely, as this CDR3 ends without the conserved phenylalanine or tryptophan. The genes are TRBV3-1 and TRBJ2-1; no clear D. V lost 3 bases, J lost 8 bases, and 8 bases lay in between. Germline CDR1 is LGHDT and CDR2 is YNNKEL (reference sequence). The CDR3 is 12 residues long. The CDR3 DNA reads TGTGCCAGCAGCCATCTTGAGTATGAGCAGTTCCTC. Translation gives CASSHLEYEQFL.

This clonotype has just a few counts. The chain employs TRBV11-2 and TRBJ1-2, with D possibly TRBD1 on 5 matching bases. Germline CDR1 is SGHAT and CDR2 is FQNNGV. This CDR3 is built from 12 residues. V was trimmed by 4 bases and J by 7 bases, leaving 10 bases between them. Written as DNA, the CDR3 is TGTGCCAGCAGCTCCAGGGTTTTTGGCTACACCTTC. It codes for CASSSRVFGYTF.

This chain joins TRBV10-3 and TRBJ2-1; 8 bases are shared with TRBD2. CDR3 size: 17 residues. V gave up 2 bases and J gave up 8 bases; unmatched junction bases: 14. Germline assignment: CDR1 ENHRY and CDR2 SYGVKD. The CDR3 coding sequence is TGTGCCATCAGTGAGCCGGGGGAGGGACTAGGTTTATATGAGCAGTTCTTC. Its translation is CAISEPGEGLGLYEQFF.

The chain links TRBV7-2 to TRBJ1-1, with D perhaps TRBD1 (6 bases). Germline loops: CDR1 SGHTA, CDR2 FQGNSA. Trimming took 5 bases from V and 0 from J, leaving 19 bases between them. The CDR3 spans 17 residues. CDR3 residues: CASSPRQVLVLNTEAFF. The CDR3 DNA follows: TGTGCCAGCAGCCCCCGACAGGTCCTTGTGCTGAACACTGAAGCTTTCTTT.

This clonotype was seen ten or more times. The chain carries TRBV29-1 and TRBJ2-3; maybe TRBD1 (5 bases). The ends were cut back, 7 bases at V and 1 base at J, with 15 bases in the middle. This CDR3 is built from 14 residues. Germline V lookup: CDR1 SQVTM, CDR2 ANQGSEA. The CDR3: CSADRRGGTDTQYF. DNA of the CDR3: TGCAGCGCCGATCGTAGGGGCGGCACAGATACGCAGTATTTT.

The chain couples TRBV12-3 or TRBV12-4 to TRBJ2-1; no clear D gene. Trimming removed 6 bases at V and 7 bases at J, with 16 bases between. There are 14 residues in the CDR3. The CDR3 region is CASRRLTQWNEQFF. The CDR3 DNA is TGTGCCAGCAGACGACTGACTCAATGGAATGAGCAGTTCTTC.

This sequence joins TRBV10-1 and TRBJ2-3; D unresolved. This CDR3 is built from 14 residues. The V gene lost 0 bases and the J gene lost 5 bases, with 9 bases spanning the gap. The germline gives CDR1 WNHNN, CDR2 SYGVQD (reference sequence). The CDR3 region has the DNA TGCGCCAGCAGTGAGTCGGCCAGGAGAGATACGCAGTATTTT. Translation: CASSESARRDTQYF.

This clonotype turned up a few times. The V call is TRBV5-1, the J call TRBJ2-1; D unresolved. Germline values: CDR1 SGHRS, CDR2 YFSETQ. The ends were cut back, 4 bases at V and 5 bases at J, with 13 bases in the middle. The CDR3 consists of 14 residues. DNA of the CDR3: TGCGCCAGCAGCCCCGCCCCATGGGACAATGAGCAGTTCTTC. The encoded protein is CASSPAPWDNEQFF.

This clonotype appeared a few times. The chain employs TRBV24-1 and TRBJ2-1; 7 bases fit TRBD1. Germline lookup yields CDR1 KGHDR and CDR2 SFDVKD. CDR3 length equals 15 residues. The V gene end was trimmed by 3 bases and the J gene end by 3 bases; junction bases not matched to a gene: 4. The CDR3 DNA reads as TGTGCCACCAGTGATGCCGGGACAGTCTACAATGAGCAGTTCTTC. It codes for CATSDAGTVYNEQFF.

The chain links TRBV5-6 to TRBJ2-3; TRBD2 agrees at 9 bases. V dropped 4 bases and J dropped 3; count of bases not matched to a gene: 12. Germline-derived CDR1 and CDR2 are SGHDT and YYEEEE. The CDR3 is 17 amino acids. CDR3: CASSERWEGLATDTQYF. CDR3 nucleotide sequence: TGTGCCAGCAGCGAGCGGTGGGAGGGACTAGCAACAGATACGCAGTATTTT.

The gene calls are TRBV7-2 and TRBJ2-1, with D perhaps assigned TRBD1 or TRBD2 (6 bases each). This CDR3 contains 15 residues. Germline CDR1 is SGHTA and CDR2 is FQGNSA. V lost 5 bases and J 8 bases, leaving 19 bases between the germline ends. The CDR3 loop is CASSLTFPGADEQFF. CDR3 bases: TGTGCCAGCAGCCTAACCTTTCCGGGGGCTGATGAGCAGTTCTTC.

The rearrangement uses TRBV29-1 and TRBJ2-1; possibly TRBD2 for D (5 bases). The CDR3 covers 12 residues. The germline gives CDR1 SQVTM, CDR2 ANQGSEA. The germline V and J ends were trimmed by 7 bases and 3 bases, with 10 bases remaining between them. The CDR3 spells CSDVGLYNEQFF. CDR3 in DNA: TGCAGCGACGTCGGACTCTACAATGAGCAGTTCTTC.

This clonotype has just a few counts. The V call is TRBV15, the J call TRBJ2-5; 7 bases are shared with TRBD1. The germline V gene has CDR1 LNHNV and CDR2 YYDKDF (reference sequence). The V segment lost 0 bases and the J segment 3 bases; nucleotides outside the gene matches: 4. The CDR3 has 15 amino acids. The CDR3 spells CATSREGQFKETQYF. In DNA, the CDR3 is TGTGCCACCAGCAGAGAGGGACAGTTCAAAGAGACCCAGTACTTC.

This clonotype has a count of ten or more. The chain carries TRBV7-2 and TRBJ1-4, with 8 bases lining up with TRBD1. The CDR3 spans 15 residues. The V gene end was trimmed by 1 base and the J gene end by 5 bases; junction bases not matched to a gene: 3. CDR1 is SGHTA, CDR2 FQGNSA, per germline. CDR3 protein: CASSLGQGTNEKLFF. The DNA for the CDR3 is TGTGCCAGCAGCTTAGGACAGGGGACGAATGAAAAACTGTTTTTT.

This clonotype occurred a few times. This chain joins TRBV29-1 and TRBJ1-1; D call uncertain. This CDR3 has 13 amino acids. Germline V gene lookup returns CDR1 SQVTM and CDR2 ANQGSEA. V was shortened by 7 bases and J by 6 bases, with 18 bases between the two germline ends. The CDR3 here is CSARPLGSPEAFF. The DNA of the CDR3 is TGCAGCGCCAGACCCCTGGGATCCCCTGAAGCTTTCTTT. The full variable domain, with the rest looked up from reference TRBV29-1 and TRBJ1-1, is SAVISQKPSRDICQRGTSLTIQCQVDSQVTMMFWYRQQPGQSLTLIATANQGSEATYESGFVIDKFPISRPNLTFSTLTVSNMSPEDSSIYLCSARPLGSPEAFFGQGTRLTVV.

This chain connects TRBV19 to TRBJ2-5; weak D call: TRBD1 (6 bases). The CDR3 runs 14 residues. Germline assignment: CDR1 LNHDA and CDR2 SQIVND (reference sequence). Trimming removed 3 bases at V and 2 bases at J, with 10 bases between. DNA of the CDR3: TGTGCCAGTAGTATTATTGGGACACAAGAGACCCAGTACTTC. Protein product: CASSIIGTQETQYF.

The DNA of the CDR3 is TGTGCCAGCAGCCAAGTGTCGGGGGCCCCAGATACGCAGTATTTT. Protein: CASSQVSGAPDTQYF. The chain joins TRBV3-1 to TRBJ2-3; TRBD1 or TRBD2 may be the D gene (6 bases each). The CDR3 runs to 15 residues. The ends were cut back, 1 base at V and 4 bases at J, with 12 bases in the middle. Germline lookup yields CDR1 LGHDT and CDR2 YNNKEL (reference sequence).

The CDR3 region is CASSTQRERVNEQFF. CDR3 sequence (DNA): TGTGCCAGCAGCACCCAGCGGGAGAGGGTGAATGAGCAGTTCTTC. The chain has TRBV7-2 and TRBJ2-1; TRBD2 agrees at 8 bases. Germline V CDR1 and CDR2: SGHTA, FQGNSA. The CDR3 covers 15 residues. V shed 5 bases and J 7 bases; nucleotides not matched to a gene: 10. The entire variable domain, with the rest obtained from reference TRBV7-2 and TRBJ2-1, is as follows: GAGVSQSPSNKVTEKGKDVELRCDPISGHTALYWYRQSLGQGLEFLIYFQGNSAPDKSGLPSDRFSAERTGGSVSTLTIQRTQQEDSAVYLCASSTQRERVNEQFFGPGTRLTVL.

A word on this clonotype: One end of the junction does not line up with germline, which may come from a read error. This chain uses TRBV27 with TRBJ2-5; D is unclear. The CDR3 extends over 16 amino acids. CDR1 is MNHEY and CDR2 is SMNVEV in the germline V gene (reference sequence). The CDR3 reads CASSYLGTETQETLYF. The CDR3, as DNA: TGTGCCAGCAGTTACCTCGGCACGGAAACCCAAGAGACCCTGTACTTC.

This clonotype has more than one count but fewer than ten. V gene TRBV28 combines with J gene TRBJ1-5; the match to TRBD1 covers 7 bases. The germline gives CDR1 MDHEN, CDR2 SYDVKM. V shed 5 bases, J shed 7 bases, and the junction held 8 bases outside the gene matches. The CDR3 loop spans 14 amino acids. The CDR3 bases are TGTGCCAGCAGTCAGACAGGGTTAAGGCAGCCCCAGCATTTT. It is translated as CASSQTGLRQPQHF.

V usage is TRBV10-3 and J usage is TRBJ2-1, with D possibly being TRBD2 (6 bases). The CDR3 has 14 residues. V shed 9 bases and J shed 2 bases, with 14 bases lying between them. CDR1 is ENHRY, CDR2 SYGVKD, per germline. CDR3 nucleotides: TGTGCCATAGGAAGGGAGGTGGCCTACAATGAGCAGTTCTTC. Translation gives CAIGREVAYNEQFF.

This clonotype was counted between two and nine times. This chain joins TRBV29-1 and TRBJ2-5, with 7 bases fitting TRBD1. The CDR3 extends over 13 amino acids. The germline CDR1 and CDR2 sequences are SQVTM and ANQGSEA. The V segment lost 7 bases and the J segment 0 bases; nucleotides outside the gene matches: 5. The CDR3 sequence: CSARDSNQETQYF. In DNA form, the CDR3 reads TGCAGCGCCCGGGACAGCAACCAAGAGACCCAGTACTTC. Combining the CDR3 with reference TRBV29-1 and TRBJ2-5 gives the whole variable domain SAVISQKPSRDICQRGTSLTIQCQVDSQVTMMFWYRQQPGQSLTLIATANQGSEATYESGFVIDKFPISRPNLTFSTLTVSNMSPEDSSIYLCSARDSNQETQYFGPGTRLLVL.

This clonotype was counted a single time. CDR3: CASSYLAEGPQYF. For the CDR3, the DNA is TGTGCCAGTAGTTACCTAGCTGAGGGCCCGCAGTATTTT. V usage is TRBV19 and J usage is TRBJ2-3, with TRBD2 as a possible D gene (5 bases). The ends were cut back, 5 bases at V and 10 bases at J, with 16 bases in the middle. Germline V gene data show CDR1 as LNHDA and CDR2 as SQIVND (reference sequence). The CDR3 has 13 residues.

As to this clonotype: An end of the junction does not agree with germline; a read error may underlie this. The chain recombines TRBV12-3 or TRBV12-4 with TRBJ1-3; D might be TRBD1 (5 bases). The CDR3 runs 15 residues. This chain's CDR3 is CASRAPRDSGNTVYF. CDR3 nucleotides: TGTGCCAGCAGGGCACCAAGGGACTCTGGAAACACCGTATATTTT.

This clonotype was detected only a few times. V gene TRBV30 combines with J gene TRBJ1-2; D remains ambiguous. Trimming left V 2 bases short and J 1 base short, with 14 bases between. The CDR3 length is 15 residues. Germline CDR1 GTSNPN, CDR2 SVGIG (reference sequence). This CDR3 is CAWSKRQLNNYGYTF. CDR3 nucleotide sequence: TGTGCCTGGAGTAAGAGGCAGTTGAATAACTATGGCTACACCTTC.

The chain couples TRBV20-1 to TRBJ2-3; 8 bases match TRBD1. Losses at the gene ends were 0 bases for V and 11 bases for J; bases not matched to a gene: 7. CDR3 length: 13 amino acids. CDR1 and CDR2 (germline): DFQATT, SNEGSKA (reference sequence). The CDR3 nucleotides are TGCAGTGCTAGAGACCTGACAGGGGACCTGCAGTATTTT. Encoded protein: CSARDLTGDLQYF.